This T cell receptor (beta chain) comes out of a study of blood T cells in healthy people across ages. CDR1 and CDR2 (germline): LGHDT, YNNKEL (reference sequence). With 3 bases removed from V and 0 bases from J, the gap between germline ends came to 15 bases. The CDR3 spans 16 residues. Comment on this clonotype: Its antigen is currently unknown.

Next came a second PCR, run for 7 to 11 cycles, which used a sample-barcoded 5' primer along with a J-beta primer mix. Unique molecular identifiers of 12 random nucleotides labeled each cDNA. TCRdb re-called the 5' RACE reads with MiXCR, one entry per CDR3 protein. The sample holds about a million distinct CDR3 sequences; around 54% are singletons and the top ten take about a fifth. Each sample had at least 6 million PBMCs isolated. Study outcomes and limitations: Lack of knowledge of donor CMV status possibly confounded expanded clonotype changes.

What was sequenced was blood. This chain connects TRBV3-1 to TRBJ2-7; the D gene is possibly TRBD1 (6 bases). This sequence was found in a woman aged 60-75 years in good health. This CDR3 is CASSHRTGYGSYEQYF. The CDR3 DNA sequence: TGTGCCAGCAGCCACCGCACAGGGTACGGCTCCTACGAGCAGTACTTC.